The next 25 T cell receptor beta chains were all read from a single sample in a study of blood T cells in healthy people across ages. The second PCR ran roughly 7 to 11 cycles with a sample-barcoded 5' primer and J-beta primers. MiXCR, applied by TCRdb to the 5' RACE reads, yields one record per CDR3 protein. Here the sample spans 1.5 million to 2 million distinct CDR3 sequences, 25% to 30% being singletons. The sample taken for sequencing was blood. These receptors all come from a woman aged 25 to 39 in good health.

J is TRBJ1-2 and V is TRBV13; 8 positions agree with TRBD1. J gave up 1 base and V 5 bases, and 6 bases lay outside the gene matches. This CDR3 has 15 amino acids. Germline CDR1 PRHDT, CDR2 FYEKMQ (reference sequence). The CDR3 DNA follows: TGTGCCAGCAGCCGGACAGGGTTCGATAACTATGGCTACACCTTC. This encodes CASSRTGFDNYGYTF.

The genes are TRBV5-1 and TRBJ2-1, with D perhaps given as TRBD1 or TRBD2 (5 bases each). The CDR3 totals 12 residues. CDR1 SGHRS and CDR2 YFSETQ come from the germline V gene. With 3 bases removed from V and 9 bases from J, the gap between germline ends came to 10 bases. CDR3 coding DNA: TGCGCCAGCAGCTGGGAGAGGGGTGAGCAGTTCTTC. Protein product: CASSWERGEQFF.

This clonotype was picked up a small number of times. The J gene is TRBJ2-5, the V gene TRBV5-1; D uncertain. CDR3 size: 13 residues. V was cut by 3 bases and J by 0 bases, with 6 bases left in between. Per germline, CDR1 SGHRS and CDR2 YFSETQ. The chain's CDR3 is CASSSLNQETQYF. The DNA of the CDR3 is TGCGCCAGCAGCTCGCTAAACCAAGAGACCCAGTACTTC.

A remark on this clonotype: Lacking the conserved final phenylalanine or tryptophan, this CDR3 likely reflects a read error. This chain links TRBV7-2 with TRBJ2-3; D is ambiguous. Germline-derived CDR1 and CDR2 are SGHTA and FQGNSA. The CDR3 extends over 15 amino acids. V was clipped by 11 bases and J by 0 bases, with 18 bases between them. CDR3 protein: CASLALRSSTDTQYS. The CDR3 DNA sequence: TGTGCCTCCTTAGCACTCCGCTCTAGCACAGATACGCAGTATTCT.

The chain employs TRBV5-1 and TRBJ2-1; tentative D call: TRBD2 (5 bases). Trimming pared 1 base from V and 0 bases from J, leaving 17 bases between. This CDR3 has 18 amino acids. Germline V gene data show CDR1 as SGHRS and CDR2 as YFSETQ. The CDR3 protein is CASSLPTAGGGSYNEQFF. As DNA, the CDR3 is TGCGCCAGCAGCTTGCCCACCGCGGGCGGAGGCTCCTACAATGAGCAGTTCTTC.

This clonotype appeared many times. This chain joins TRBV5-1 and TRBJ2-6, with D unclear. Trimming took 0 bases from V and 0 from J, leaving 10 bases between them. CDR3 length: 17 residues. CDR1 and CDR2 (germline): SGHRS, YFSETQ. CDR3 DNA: TGCGCCAGCAGCTTGGCTTACTCGGTCTCTGGGGCCAACGTCCTGACTTTC. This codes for CASSLAYSVSGANVLTF.

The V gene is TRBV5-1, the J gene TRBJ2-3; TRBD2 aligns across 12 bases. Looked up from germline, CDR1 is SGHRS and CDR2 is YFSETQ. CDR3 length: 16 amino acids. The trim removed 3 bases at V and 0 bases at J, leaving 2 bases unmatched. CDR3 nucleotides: TGCGCCAGCAGCTGGACTAGCGGGGAGAGCACAGATACGCAGTATTTT. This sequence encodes CASSWTSGESTDTQYF.

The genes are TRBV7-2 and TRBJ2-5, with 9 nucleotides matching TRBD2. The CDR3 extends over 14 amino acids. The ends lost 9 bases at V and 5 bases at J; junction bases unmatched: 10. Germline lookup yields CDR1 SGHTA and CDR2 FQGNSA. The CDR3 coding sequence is TGTGCCAGTAGAGCGGGAGGCTTCCATGAGACCCAGTACTTC. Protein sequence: CASRAGGFHETQYF.

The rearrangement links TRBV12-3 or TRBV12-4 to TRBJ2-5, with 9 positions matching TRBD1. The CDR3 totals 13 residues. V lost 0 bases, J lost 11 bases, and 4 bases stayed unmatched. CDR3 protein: CASSLADRGGQYF. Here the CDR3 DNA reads TGTGCCAGCAGTTTAGCGGACAGGGGTGGGCAGTACTTC.

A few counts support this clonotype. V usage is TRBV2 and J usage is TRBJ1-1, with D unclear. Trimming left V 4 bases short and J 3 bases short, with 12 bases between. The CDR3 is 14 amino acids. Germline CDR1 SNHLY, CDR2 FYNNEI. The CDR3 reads CASSGWVQDTEAFF. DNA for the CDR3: TGTGCCAGCAGTGGATGGGTCCAGGACACTGAAGCTTTCTTT.

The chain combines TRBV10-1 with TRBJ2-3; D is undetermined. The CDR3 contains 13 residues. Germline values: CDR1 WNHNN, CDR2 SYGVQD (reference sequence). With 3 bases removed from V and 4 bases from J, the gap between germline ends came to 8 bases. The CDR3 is CASSEGFADTQYF. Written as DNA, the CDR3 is TGCGCCAGCAGTGAAGGGTTCGCAGATACGCAGTATTTT.

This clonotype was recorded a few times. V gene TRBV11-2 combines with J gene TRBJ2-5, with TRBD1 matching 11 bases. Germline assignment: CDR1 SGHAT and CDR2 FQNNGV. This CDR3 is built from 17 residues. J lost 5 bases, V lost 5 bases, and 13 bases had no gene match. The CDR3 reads CASSARLGTGGGETQYF. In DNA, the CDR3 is TGTGCCAGCAGCGCAAGACTCGGGACAGGGGGGGGTGAGACCCAGTACTTC.

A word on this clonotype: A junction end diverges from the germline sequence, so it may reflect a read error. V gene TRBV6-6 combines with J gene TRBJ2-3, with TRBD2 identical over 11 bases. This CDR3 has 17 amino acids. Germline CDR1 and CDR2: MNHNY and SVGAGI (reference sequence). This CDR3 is CASSYTPSGGIADAQYF. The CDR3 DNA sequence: TGTGCCAGCAGTTACACCCCTAGCGGGGGGATCGCAGATGCGCAGTATTTT.

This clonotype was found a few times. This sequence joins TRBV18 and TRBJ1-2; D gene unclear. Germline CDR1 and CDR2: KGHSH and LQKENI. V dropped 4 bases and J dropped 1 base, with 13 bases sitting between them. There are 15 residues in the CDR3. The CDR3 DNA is TGTGCCAGCTCACTCGGTCCAAATGTTAACTATGGCTACACCTTC. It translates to CASSLGPNVNYGYTF. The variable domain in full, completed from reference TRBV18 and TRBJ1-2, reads NAGVMQNPRHLVRRRGQEARLRCSPMKGHSHVYWYRQLPEEGLKFMVYLQKENIIDESGMPKERFSAEFPKEGPSILRIQQVVRGDSAAYFCASSLGPNVNYGYTFGSGTRLTVV.

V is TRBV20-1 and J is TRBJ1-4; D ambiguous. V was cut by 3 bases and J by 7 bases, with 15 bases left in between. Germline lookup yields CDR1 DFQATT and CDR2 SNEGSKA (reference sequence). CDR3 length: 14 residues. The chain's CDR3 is CSASPGRRSEKLFF. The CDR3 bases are TGCAGTGCTAGTCCGGGGAGAAGGAGTGAAAAACTGTTTTTT.

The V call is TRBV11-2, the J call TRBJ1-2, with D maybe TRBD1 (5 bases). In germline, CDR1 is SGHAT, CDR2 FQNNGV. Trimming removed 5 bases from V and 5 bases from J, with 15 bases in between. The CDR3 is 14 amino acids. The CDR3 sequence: CASSLLLGEYGYTF. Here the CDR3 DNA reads TGTGCCAGCAGCCTTCTTCTGGGGGAGTATGGCTACACCTTC.

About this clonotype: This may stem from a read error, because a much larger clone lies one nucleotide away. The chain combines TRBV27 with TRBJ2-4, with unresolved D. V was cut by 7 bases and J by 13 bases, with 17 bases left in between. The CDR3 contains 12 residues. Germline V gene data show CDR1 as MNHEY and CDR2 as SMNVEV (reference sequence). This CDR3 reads CASMGSEDTQYF. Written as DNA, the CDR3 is TGTGCCAGCATGGGATCGGAAGACACCCAGTACTTC.

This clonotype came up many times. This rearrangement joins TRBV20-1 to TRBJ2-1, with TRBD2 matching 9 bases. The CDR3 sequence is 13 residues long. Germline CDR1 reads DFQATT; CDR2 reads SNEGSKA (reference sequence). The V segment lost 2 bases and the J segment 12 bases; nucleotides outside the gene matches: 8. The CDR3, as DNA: TGCAGTGCTAGAAATCCCGGGACTAGCTCGCAGTTCTTC. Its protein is CSARNPGTSSQFF.

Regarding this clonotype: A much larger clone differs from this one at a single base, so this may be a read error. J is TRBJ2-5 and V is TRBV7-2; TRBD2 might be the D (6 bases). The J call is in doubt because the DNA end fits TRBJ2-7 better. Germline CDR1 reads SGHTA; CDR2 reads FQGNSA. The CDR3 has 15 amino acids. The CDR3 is CASNFSRDFTYEQYF. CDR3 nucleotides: TGTGCCAGCAACTTTAGTCGGGACTTCACATACGAGCAGTACTTC.

This CDR3 is CASSQDWITQYF. DNA for the CDR3: TGTGCCAGCAGCCAAGATTGGATAACGCAGTATTTT. The V gene is TRBV3-1, the J gene TRBJ2-3, with D uncertain. The V and J ends lost 0 bases and 9 bases respectively, with 7 bases between them. The CDR3 spans 12 residues. Germline V gene lookup returns CDR1 LGHDT and CDR2 YNNKEL (reference sequence).

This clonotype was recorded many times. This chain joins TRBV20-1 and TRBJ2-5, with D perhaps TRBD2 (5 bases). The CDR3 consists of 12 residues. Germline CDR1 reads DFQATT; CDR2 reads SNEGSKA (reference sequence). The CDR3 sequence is CSSRLTQETQYF. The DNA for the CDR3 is TGCAGCTCACGACTAACCCAAGAGACCCAGTACTTC.

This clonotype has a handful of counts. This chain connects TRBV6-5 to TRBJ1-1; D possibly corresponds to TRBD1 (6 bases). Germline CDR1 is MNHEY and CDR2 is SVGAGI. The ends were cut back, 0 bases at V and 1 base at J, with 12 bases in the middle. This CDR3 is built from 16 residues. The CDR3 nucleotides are TGTGCCAGCAGTTACTCGGGGGGCTCGGGGAACACTGAAGCTTTCTTT. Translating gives CASSYSGGSGNTEAFF.

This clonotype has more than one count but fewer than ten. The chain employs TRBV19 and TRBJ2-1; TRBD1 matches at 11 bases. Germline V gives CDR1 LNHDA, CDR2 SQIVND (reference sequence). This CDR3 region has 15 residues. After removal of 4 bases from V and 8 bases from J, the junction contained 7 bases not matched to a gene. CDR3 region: CASSTPGQGVYEQFF. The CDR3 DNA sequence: TGTGCCAGTAGTACCCCGGGACAGGGGGTCTATGAGCAGTTCTTC.

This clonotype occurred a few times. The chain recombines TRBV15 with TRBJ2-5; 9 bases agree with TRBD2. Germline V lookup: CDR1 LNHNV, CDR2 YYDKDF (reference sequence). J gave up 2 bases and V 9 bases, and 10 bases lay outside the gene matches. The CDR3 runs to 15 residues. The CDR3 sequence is CATERGEHSQETQYF. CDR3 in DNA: TGTGCCACAGAGCGGGGGGAACACAGTCAAGAGACCCAGTACTTC.

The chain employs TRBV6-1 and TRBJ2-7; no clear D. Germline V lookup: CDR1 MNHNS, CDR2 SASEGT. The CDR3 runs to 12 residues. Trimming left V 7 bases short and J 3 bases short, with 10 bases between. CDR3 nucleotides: TGTGCCAGCAACGTCCCCTTCTACGAGCAGTACTTC. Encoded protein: CASNVPFYEQYF.